This TCR beta chain stems from a study of long-term antiretroviral therapy in people with HIV. Study findings and constraints: Blood dates from the mid-2000s to the late 2010s, possibly under older ART regimens. Post-ART samples showed increased diversity that remained below transplant donor control levels. Clonal expansions arising prior to ART prevailed in the repertoire at every time point.

This clone was counted a single time. Its antigen is undetermined. Trimming cost V 5 bases and J 7 bases; bases outside gene matches: 5. This CDR3 spans 13 amino acids. Germline V CDR1 and CDR2: SNHLY, FYNNEI. Runs used v3.0 of the immunoSEQ assay and were done at survey level. It was roughly 40,000-50,000 T-cell genomes per sample that sequencing targeted. Assay: immunoSEQ multiplex PCR; the TCRdb copy retains only in-frame clones and omits some. The sample includes approximately 14,000 clones, approximately 80% of them seen just once. The chain links TRBV2 to TRBJ2-1; 7 bases line up with TRBD1. Sequenced here: unsorted PBMCs, sampled just before starting antiretroviral therapy. The clonotype originates from a man aged 40-50 years with HIV. In DNA, the CDR3 is TGTGCCAGCAGTCCGAGGGGGCGGAATGAGCAGTTCTTC. Encoded protein: CASSPRGRNEQFF.